A selection of T cell receptor beta chains follows, all from one sample in a study of CD8 T cells in Susac syndrome. TCRdb re-called the immunoSEQ multiplex PCR reads with MiXCR, one entry per CDR3 protein. This table holds about 250,000 distinct CDR3 sequences, approximately 92% found once. The sample was CD4+ T cells from PBMCs. The receptors come from a human donor with multiple sclerosis. CDR3s include the opening cysteine and the closing phenylalanine or tryptophan. The D gene is left open where the match is weak. Not all rows give a size; the values are once, few, many and, for expanded clones, a class.

D gene	clone size	V gene	J gene	CDR3 DNA	CDR3 protein
-	-	TRBV4-2	TRBJ2-5	TGTGCCAGCAGCCAAGATCACTTAGCCGGGGGCCAAGAGACCCAGTACTTC	CASSQDHLAGGQETQYF
-	-	TRBV25-1	TRBJ1-1	TGTGCCAGCAGTGTGGCGAACACTGAAGCTTTCTTT	CASSVANTEAFF
TRBD1	-	TRBV7-6	TRBJ2-5	TGTGCCAGCAGCTTAGCAATACAGGGGGCAGGGCAGACCCAGTACTTC	CASSLAIQGAGQTQYF
-	-	TRBV18	TRBJ1-3	TGTGCCAGCTCACCACAGGGAGTCTCTGGAAACACCATATATTTT	CASSPQGVSGNTIYF
-	once	TRBV13	TRBJ1-1	TGTGCCAGCAGCTTAGGCCCTACAAGGGCTAACACTGAAGCTTTCTTT	CASSLGPTRANTEAFF
TRBD1	-	TRBV20-1	TRBJ2-2	TGCAGTGCTCCACTCGGGACAGGGGTCACCGGGGAGCTGTTTTTT	CSAPLGTGVTGELFF
-	-	TRBV19	TRBJ1-2	TGTGCCAGTAGTATGGGGAAGGGCGTTGGCTATGGCTACACCTTC	CASSMGKGVGYGYTF
TRBD1	-	TRBV3-1	TRBJ2-7	TGTGCCAGCAGCCAGGACAGGGGATTCGACGAGCAGTACTTC	CASSQDRGFDEQYF
-	-	TRBV23-1	TRBJ1-4	TGCGCCAGCAGTCAATCGGGCCCCTACCAGAACCCCAATGAAAAACTGTTTTTT	CASSQSGPYQNPNEKLFF
TRBD1	-	TRBV15	TRBJ2-5	TGTGCCACCAGCAGAGCCGGGACAGGGGGAGAGACCCAGTACTTC	CATSRAGTGGETQYF
TRBD2	once	TRBV7-3	TRBJ2-2	TGTGCCAGCAGCTTAACCCGACTAGCGGGATCCACCGGGGAGCTGTTTTTT	CASSLTRLAGSTGELFF
-	once	TRBV30	TRBJ1-1	TGTGCCTGGAATAGGGCAGCCAAGAAGGCTTTCTTT	CAWNRAAKKAFF
-	-	TRBV7-9	TRBJ2-7	TGTGCCAGCAGCCGCCCCGGGGGTAACGAGCAGTACTTC	CASSRPGGNEQYF
TRBD2	-	TRBV30	TRBJ2-5	TGTGCCTGGACGGCGGGAGTGGAGGAGACCCAGTACTTC	CAWTAGVEETQYF
-	-	TRBV29-1	TRBJ2-3	TGCAGCGTAGCACCCGCAGGTGATACGCAGTATTTT	CSVAPAGDTQYF
-	-	TRBV2	TRBJ1-2	TGTGCCAGCAGTGCGGACGGTATGCCGACCTATGGCTACACCTTC	CASSADGMPTYGYTF
TRBD1	once	TRBV4-1	TRBJ2-6	TGCGCCAGCAGGACGAGAACCGGGACAGAGTCTAACTCTGGGGCCAACGTCCTGACTTTC	CASRTRTGTESNSGANVLTF
TRBD2	-	TRBV7-9	TRBJ2-1	TGTGCCAGCAGCCCGCCAGGGACTACACTACAAAGTGAGCAGTTCTTC	CASSPPGTTLQSEQFF
-	-	TRBV28	TRBJ1-2	TGTGCCAGCAGTTACCGCAGGCTGACCGGCTACACCTTC	CASSYRRLTGYTF
-	-	TRBV19	TRBJ1-4	TGTGCCAGCAAAGACGGCTCCCCCGAAAAACTGTTTTTT	CASKDGSPEKLFF